Each of the 5 T cell receptor beta chains below was sequenced from the same sample in a study of shared clonotypes between healthy human individuals. Libraries were prepared by immunoSEQ multiplex PCR; TCRdb keeps only in-frame clonotypes and omits some of them. The sample shows over a million clones, roughly 96% of them seen only once. Sample: naive CD4+ T cells sorted from blood. The subset is: CD45RA+ positively selected. These receptors all stem from a man aged 30 to 39 in good health.

V gene TRBV28 combines with J gene TRBJ2-7; the D gene is possibly TRBD2 (5 bases). Germline V CDR1 and CDR2: MDHEN, SYDVKM. CDR3 size: 15 residues. The V and J ends lost 2 bases and 6 bases respectively, with 17 bases between them. The CDR3 region has the DNA TGTGCCAGCAGTTTACGCGGGTTACCCTTATCCGAGCAGTACTTC. Protein: CASSLRGLPLSEQYF.

The chain is built from TRBV5-6 and TRBJ1-5, with TRBD1 as a possible D gene (5 bases). Trimming pared 4 bases from V and 0 bases from J, leaving 14 bases between. The CDR3 totals 16 residues. Germline V CDR1 and CDR2: SGHDT, YYEEEE. CDR3 sequence reads: CASSRDREISNQPQHF. The CDR3 coding sequence is TGTGCCAGCAGCCGGGACCGCGAGATTAGCAATCAGCCCCAGCATTTT. Full variable domain (missing parts from reference TRBV5-6 and TRBJ1-5): DAGVTQSPTHLIKTRGQQVTLRCSPKSGHDTVSWYQQALGQGPQFIFQYYEEEERQRGNFPDRFSGHQFPNYSSELNVNALLLGDSALYLCASSRDREISNQPQHFGDGTRLSIL.

The gene calls are TRBV6-5 and TRBJ2-1; D might be TRBD2 (6 bases). The V and J ends lost 4 bases and 0 bases respectively, with 10 bases between them. Germline CDR1 MNHEY, CDR2 SVGAGI. This CDR3 comprises 15 residues. This CDR3 is CASSSGVSSYNEQFF. The CDR3, as DNA: TGTGCCAGCAGTTCGGGGGTTAGCTCCTACAATGAGCAGTTCTTC.

As DNA, the CDR3 is TGTGCCAGCAGTAAACACCTCGGAGAACCTTACGAGCAGTACTTC. This sequence encodes CASSKHLGEPYEQYF. The chain joins TRBV27 to TRBJ2-7, with D unclear. Trimming pared 5 bases from V and 4 bases from J, leaving 18 bases between. Per the germline V gene, CDR1 is MNHEY and CDR2 is SMNVEV (reference sequence). This CDR3 spans 15 amino acids.

The chain is built from TRBV27 and TRBJ1-2; TRBD1 matches at 8 bases. The CDR3 length is 14 residues. In germline, CDR1 is MNHEY, CDR2 SMNVEV (reference sequence). J was trimmed by 2 bases and V by 5 bases; bases with no gene match: 4. CDR3: CASSRDRTNYGYTF. The CDR3 DNA reads TGTGCCAGCAGTCGGGACAGGACCAACTATGGCTACACCTTC.